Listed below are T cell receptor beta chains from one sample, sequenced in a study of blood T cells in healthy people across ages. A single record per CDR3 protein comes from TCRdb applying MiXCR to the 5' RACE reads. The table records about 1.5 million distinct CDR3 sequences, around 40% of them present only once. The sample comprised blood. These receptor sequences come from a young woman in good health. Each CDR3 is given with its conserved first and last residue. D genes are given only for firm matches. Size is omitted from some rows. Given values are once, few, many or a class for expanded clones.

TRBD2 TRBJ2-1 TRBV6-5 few CASSYSRGSGGGYNEQFF TGTGCCAGCAGTTACTCCCGGGGTAGCGGGGGGGGCTACAATGAGCAGTTCTTC
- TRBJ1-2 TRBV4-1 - CASSQPTGGANYGYTF TGCGCCAGCAGCCAACCCACGGGAGGGGCTAACTATGGCTACACCTTC
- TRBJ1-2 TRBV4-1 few CASSQVGQGYGYTF TGCGCCAGCAGCCAAGTAGGTCAGGGCTATGGCTACACCTTC
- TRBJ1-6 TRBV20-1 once CSASGRGHSPLHF TGCAGTGCTAGTGGCAGGGGCCATTCACCCCTCCACTTT
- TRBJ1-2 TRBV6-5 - CASSYEGFDGYTF TGTGCCAGCAGTTACGAGGGGTTCGATGGCTACACCTTC
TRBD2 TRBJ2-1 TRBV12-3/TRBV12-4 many CASSHGTSGNYEQFF TGTGCCAGCAGCCACGGGACTAGCGGGAACTATGAGCAGTTCTTC
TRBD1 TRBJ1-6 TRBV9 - CASSDPDRGQGDYNSPLHF TGTGCCAGCAGCGACCCAGACAGGGGCCAAGGCGATTATAATTCACCCCTCCACTTT
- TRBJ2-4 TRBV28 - CASSPTDNKNIQYF TGTGCCAGCAGCCCGACAGATAACAAAAACATTCAGTACTTC
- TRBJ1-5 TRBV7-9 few CASSLSFGGTYSNQPQHF TGTGCCAGCAGCTTATCCTTTGGGGGCACATATAGCAATCAGCCCCAGCATTTT
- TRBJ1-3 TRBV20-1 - CSARGVLGESSGNTIYF TGCAGTGCTAGAGGGGTGCTTGGGGAGAGCTCTGGAAACACCATATATTTT
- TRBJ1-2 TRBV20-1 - CSARSRPPDYGYTF TGCAGTGCTAGATCGAGGCCACCGGACTATGGCTACACCTTC
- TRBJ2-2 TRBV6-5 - CASSYARVTGELFF TGTGCCAGCAGTTACGCTAGGGTGACCGGGGAGCTGTTTTTT
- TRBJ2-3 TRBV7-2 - CASSLDAGGTQYF TGTGCCAGCAGCTTAGACGCTGGGGGTACGCAGTATTTT
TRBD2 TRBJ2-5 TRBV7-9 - CASSPTAGIETQYF TGTGCCAGCAGCCCCACAGCGGGGATTGAGACCCAGTACTTC
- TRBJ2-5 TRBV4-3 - CASSQVSGETQYF TGCGCCAGCAGCCAAGTTTCGGGCGAGACCCAGTACTTC
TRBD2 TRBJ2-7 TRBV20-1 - CSARDLAGDRYF TGCAGTGCTAGAGATCTAGCGGGAGATCGGTACTTC
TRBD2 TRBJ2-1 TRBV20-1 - CSARTLAGVDNEQFF TGCAGTGCTAGGACACTAGCGGGAGTGGACAATGAGCAGTTCTTC
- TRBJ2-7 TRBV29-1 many CSVLLARYEQYF TGCAGCGTTCTACTAGCTCGGTACGAGCAGTACTTC
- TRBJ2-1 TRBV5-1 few CASGTGLLSEQFF TGCGCCAGCGGGACGGGGCTCCTTAGTGAGCAGTTCTTC
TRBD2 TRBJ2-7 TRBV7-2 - CASSLVASGHFNNEQYF TGTGCCAGCAGCTTAGTGGCTAGCGGGCATTTTAACAATGAGCAGTACTTC
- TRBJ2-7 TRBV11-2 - CASSLVVHDGEQYF TGTGCCAGCAGCTTAGTCGTGCATGATGGTGAGCAGTACTTC
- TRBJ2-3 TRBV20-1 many CSASIGGPVADTQYF TGCAGTGCTAGTATTGGAGGGCCGGTTGCAGATACGCAGTATTTT
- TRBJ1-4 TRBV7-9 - CASRDAAVEKLFF TGTGCCAGCAGGGACGCGGCCGTGGAAAAACTGTTTTTT
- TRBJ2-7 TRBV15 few CATSRATGTSGSYEQYF TGTGCCACCAGCAGGGCGACAGGGACTTCAGGGTCCTACGAGCAGTACTTC
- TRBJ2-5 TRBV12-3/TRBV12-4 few CASRDSQEETQYF TGTGCCAGCAGGGACAGTCAAGAAGAGACCCAGTACTTC
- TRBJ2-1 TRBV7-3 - CASSLVFGQYNEQFF TGTGCCAGCAGCTTAGTTTTCGGACAGTACAATGAGCAGTTCTTC
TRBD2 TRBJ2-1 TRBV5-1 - CASSFIAGGANNEQFF TGCGCCAGCAGCTTCATAGCGGGGGGCGCCAACAATGAGCAGTTCTTC
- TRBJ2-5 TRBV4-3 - CASSQSWGRAYNEQYF TGCGCCAGCAGCCAGTCGTGGGGTCGCGCCTACAATGAGCAGTACTTC
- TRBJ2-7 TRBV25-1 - CASSVTFSYEQYF TGTGCCAGCAGTGTAACATTTTCCTACGAGCAGTACTTC
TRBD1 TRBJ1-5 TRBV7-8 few CASTEGPGGLYSNQPQHF TGTGCCAGCACCGAGGGCCCAGGGGGACTCTATAGCAATCAGCCCCAGCATTTT
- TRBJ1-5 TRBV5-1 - CASSSGTGAQPQHF TGCGCCAGCAGCTCGGGAACAGGAGCTCAGCCCCAGCATTTT
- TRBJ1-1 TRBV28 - CASSLIGGGTEAFF TGTGCCAGCAGTTTAATAGGGGGGGGGACTGAAGCTTTCTTT
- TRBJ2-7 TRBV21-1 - CATQSRSYEQYF TGTGCCACCCAGTCCCGAAGTTACGAGCAGTACTTC
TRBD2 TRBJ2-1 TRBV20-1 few CSASAGLALLGEQFF TGCAGTGCAAGCGCGGGACTAGCGCTATTAGGTGAGCAGTTCTTC
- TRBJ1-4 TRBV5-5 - CASSFKWESEKLFF TGTGCCAGCAGCTTTAAATGGGAGTCTGAAAAACTGTTTTTT
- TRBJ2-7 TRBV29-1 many CSVAQRQSYEQYF TGCAGCGTTGCCCAGAGGCAATCCTACGAGCAGTACTTC
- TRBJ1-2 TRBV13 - CASSLQSGSASAYTF TGTGCCAGCAGCTTACAGTCCGGGTCGGCTTCGGCCTACACCTTC
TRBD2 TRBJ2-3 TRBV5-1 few CASSLGSSGSPSDTQYF TGCGCCAGCAGCTTGGGCTCTAGCGGGAGCCCCTCGGATACGCAGTATTTT
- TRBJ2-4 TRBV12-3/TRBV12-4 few CASSSSLTRLAKNIQYF TGTGCCAGCAGTTCCTCTTTGACTAGACTAGCCAAAAACATTCAGTACTTC
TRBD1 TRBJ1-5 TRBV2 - CASSEYGQGLGFGNQPQHF TGTGCCAGCAGTGAATACGGACAGGGCCTGGGCTTTGGCAATCAGCCCCAGCATTTT
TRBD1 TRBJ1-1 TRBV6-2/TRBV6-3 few CASSSTGTNTEAFF TGTGCCAGCAGTTCGACAGGGACGAACACTGAAGCTTTCTTT
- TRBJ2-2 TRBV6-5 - CASSAGQRDTGELFF TGTGCCAGCAGTGCGGGACAGCGAGACACCGGGGAGCTGTTTTTT
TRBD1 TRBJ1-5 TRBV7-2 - CASSDRGQNQPQHF TGTGCCAGCAGTGACAGGGGGCAAAATCAGCCCCAGCATTTT
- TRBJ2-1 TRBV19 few CASSIVPMSSYNEQFF TGTGCCAGTAGTATAGTGCCCATGAGCTCCTACAATGAGCAGTTCTTC
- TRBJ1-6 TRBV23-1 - CASSPRTPSRRGSNSPLHF TGCGCCAGCAGTCCCCGGACACCTTCGAGGCGGGGTAGTAATTCACCCCTCCACTTT
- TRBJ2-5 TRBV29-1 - CSVGGTQETQYF TGCAGCGTAGGCGGGACTCAAGAGACCCAGTACTTC
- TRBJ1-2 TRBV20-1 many CSARGAYGYTF TGCAGTGCTAGAGGCGCCTATGGCTACACCTTC
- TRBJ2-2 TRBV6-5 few CASSQTGNTGELFF TGTGCCAGCAGTCAGACAGGGAACACCGGGGAGCTGTTTTTT
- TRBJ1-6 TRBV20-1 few CSARRDSNSPLHF TGCAGTGCTAGGAGAGACAGTAATTCACCCCTCCACTTT
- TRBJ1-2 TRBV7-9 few CASSHRDINGYTF TGTGCCAGCAGCCACCGGGACATTAATGGCTACACCTTC